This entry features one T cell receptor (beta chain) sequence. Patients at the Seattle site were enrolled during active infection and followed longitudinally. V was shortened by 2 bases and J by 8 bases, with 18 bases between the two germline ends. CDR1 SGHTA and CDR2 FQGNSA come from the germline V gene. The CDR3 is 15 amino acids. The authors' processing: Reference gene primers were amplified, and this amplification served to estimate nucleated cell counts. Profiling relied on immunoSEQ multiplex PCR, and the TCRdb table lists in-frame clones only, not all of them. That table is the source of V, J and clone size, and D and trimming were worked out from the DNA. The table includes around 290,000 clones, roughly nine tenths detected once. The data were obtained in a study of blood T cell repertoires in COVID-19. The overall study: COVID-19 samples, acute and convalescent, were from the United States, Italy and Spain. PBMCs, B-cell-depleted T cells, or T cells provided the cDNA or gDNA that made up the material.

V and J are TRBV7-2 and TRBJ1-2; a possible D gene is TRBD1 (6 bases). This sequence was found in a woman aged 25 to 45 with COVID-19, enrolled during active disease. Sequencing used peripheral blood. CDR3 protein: CASSLSTGPEGGYTF. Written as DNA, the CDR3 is TGTGCCAGCAGCTTATCGACAGGCCCCGAGGGGGGCTACACCTTC.